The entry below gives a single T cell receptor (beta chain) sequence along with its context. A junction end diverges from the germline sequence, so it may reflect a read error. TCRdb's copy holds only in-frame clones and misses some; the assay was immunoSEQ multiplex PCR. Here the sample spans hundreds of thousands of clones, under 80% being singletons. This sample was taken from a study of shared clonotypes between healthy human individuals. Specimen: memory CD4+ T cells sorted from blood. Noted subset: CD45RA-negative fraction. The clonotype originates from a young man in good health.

The CDR3: CASSRGGSYGHTF. CDR3 bases: TGTGCCAGCAGTCGTGGGGGGTCCTATGGCCACACCTTC. V and J are TRBV7-2 and TRBJ1-2; D may be TRBD1 (5 bases). CDR1 and CDR2 from the germline V gene are SGHTA and FQGNSA. There are 13 residues in the CDR3.